A single sample gave rise to the 24 T cell receptor beta chains below, sequenced in a study of OX40 agonist ivuxolimab in advanced cancers. Profiled with immunoSEQ multiplex PCR; TCRdb holds only in-frame clones, not every one. The table shows 45,000 to 60,000 clones, with about 83% occurring only once. Sequences were derived from CD4+ or CD8+ T cells sorted from blood, sampled in a trial of the OX40 agonist ivuxolimab. Every receptor here comes from an adult with an advanced solid tumor such as melanoma, head and neck, liver or kidney cancer.

This chain links TRBV28 with TRBJ2-7; D is perhaps TRBD1 (6 bases). Germline V gene data show CDR1 as MDHEN and CDR2 as SYDVKM. There are 15 residues in the CDR3. Deletions cut 6 bases from V and 1 base from J, with 16 bases between. The CDR3 region has the DNA TGTGCCAGCAGCCAAGGACAGACTCTTTCCTACGAGCAGTACTTC. Translated, it gives CASSQGQTLSYEQYF.

V usage is TRBV11-3 and J usage is TRBJ2-7; TRBD2 matches 9 bases. The CDR3 is made up of 15 amino acids. Germline CDR1 is SGHNT and CDR2 is YENEEA. Germline trimming cut 5 bases from V and 4 bases from J; bases unmatched to any gene: 9. CDR3 in amino acids: CASSPGGLAGYEQYF. CDR3 DNA: TGTGCCAGCAGCCCAGGGGGGCTAGCGGGATACGAGCAGTACTTC.

The chain carries TRBV10-2 and TRBJ1-1; TRBD1 is a possible D gene (6 bases). V lost 4 bases to trimming and J lost 6 bases, with 12 bases between them. From germline, CDR1 is WSHSY and CDR2 SAAADI. The CDR3 spans 13 residues. The CDR3 here is CASSVGTGPEAFF. The CDR3 DNA sequence: TGCGCCAGCAGTGTCGGAACAGGGCCTGAAGCTTTCTTT.

J is TRBJ1-1 and V is TRBV6-5; D not certain. The CDR3 sequence is 15 residues long. CDR1 is MNHEY, CDR2 SVGAGI, per germline. The V end was cut by 6 bases, the J end by 7 bases, with 21 bases between. CDR3 bases: TGTGCCAGCAGCGAATTAGGGCAGGCATCATATGAAGCTTTCTTT. Translated: CASSELGQASYEAFF.

The chain is built from TRBV7-9 and TRBJ1-2; D might be TRBD1 (6 bases). Germline V gene lookup returns CDR1 SEHNR and CDR2 FQNEAQ (reference sequence). The V gene lost 5 bases and the J gene lost 3 bases, with 22 bases spanning the gap. This CDR3 contains 17 residues. As DNA, the CDR3 is TGTGCCAGCAGCCTCGGGGGGGCCCTTCCAAGGGACTATGGCTACACCTTC. Protein sequence: CASSLGGALPRDYGYTF.

The table lists this clone with a count of one. This chain connects TRBV9 to TRBJ2-5; 9 bases match TRBD1. Losses at the gene ends were 0 bases for V and 3 bases for J; bases not matched to a gene: 6. From germline, CDR1 is SGDLS and CDR2 YYNGEE. The CDR3 consists of 16 residues. In nucleotides, the CDR3 is TGTGCCAGCAGCGTAGCCGTGGGGACAGGGAAAGAGACCCAGTACTTC. Amino acids: CASSVAVGTGKETQYF. Variable domain in full (rest from reference TRBV9 and TRBJ2-5): DSGVTQTPKHLITATGQRVTLRCSPRSGDLSVYWYQQSLDQGLQFLIQYYNGEERAKGNILERFSAQQFPDLHSELNLSSLELGDSALYFCASSVAVGTGKETQYFGPGTRLLVL.

The chain recombines TRBV6-4 with TRBJ2-2, with D uncertain. V lost 5 bases and J lost 2, with 9 bases in between. This CDR3 comprises 14 residues. Germline loops: CDR1 MRHNA, CDR2 SNTAGT. CDR3 sequence reads: CASSTQLNTGELFF. The CDR3 DNA follows: TGTGCCAGCAGTACCCAGCTAAACACCGGGGAGCTGTTTTTT.

The V and J genes are TRBV19 and TRBJ2-3; D remains unclear. This CDR3 region has 14 residues. Per the germline V gene, CDR1 is LNHDA and CDR2 is SQIVND (reference sequence). Deletions cut 0 bases from V and 7 bases from J, with 11 bases between. CDR3 amino acids: CASSIDPSRNTQYF. The CDR3 nucleotides read TGTGCCAGTAGTATAGATCCTAGTCGAAATACGCAGTATTTT.

This clone was detected only a few times. This CDR3 is CASSFQGSTEAFF. As DNA, the CDR3 is TGTGCCAGCAGTTTTCAGGGGAGCACTGAAGCTTTCTTT. This sequence joins TRBV6-1 and TRBJ1-1, with D maybe TRBD1 (6 bases). Trimming shortened V by 5 bases and J by 4 bases, and 11 bases separated the two germline ends. The V gene's germline CDR1 is MNHNS and CDR2 SASEGT. This CDR3 spans 13 amino acids.

The chain carries TRBV7-2 and TRBJ2-5; D ambiguous. Germline lookup yields CDR1 SGHTA and CDR2 FQGNSA. CDR3 length equals 13 residues. V gave up 5 bases and J gave up 5 bases, with 12 bases separating them. Here the CDR3 reads CASSLGRPETQYF. CDR3 DNA sequence: TGTGCCAGCAGCCTAGGCCGACCGGAGACCCAGTACTTC.

The chain links TRBV6-1 to TRBJ1-6; D unclear. Germline-derived CDR1 and CDR2 are MNHNS and SASEGT. V was shortened by 1 base and J by 0 bases, with 7 bases between the two germline ends. This CDR3 contains 16 residues. The CDR3 DNA follows: TGTGCCAGCAGTGAAGTCTTTAGCTCCTATAATTCACCCCTCCACTTT. It is translated as CASSEVFSSYNSPLHF.

The CDR3 loop reads CASSTDRGWYTEAFF. CDR3 nucleotide sequence: TGCGCCAGCAGCACCGACAGGGGTTGGTACACTGAAGCTTTCTTT. V gene TRBV5-1 combines with J gene TRBJ1-1, with 8 positions matching TRBD1. The CDR3 length is 15 residues. The V segment lost 4 bases and the J segment 3 bases; nucleotides outside the gene matches: 8. CDR1 and CDR2 (germline): SGHRS, YFSETQ. Full variable domain (outside the CDR3, taken from reference TRBV5-1 and TRBJ1-1): KAGVTQTPRYLIKTRGQQVTLSCSPISGHRSVSWYQQTPGQGLQFLFEYFSETQRNKGNFPGRFSGRQFSNSRSEMNVSTLELGDSALYLCASSTDRGWYTEAFFGQGTRLTVV.

This chain links TRBV2 with TRBJ1-1; D remains ambiguous. The V end was cut by 6 bases, the J end by 3 bases, with 5 bases between. CDR3 length: 11 amino acids. Germline V gene lookup returns CDR1 SNHLY and CDR2 FYNNEI. CDR3 sequence: CASRTYTEAFF. DNA of the CDR3: TGTGCCAGCAGGACCTACACTGAAGCTTTCTTT.

The chain uses TRBV5-6 and TRBJ2-4, with D hard to call. Looked up from germline, CDR1 is SGHDT and CDR2 is YYEEEE. The V end lost 2 bases, the J end lost 4 bases, and 10 bases lay between the germline ends. This CDR3 is 14 amino acids long. CDR3 in DNA: TGTGCCAGCAGCTTCTCAGAGTCTAAAAACATTCAGTACTTC. This translates into CASSFSESKNIQYF.

The rearrangement uses TRBV2 and TRBJ2-7, with 9 bases aligning to TRBD2. The germline V gene encodes CDR1 SNHLY and CDR2 FYNNEI. The CDR3 spans 15 residues. Unmatched junction bases numbered 3, after V lost 1 base and J lost 2 bases. CDR3 coding DNA: TGTGCCAGCAGTGAAGGACTAGCGGAAACCTACGAGCAGTACTTC. Its translation: CASSEGLAETYEQYF.

This sequence joins TRBV6-5 and TRBJ2-3; D is possibly TRBD2 (6 bases). CDR1 and CDR2 (germline): MNHEY, SVGAGI. V was pared by 10 bases and J by 1 base, with 18 bases between. The CDR3 covers 15 residues. CDR3 amino acids: CAKTPGPGGTDTQYF. The CDR3 region has the DNA TGTGCCAAAACCCCGGGACCGGGGGGCACAGATACGCAGTATTTT.

The rearrangement joins TRBV18 to TRBJ2-1, with 9 bases lining up with TRBD2. Germline assignment: CDR1 KGHSH and CDR2 LQKENI. The CDR3 length is 16 residues. Unmatched junction bases numbered 5, after V lost 3 bases and J lost 2 bases. In DNA, the CDR3 is TGTGCCAGCTCACCCCGGGCTAGCGGGACCTACAATGAGCAGTTCTTC. This codes for CASSPRASGTYNEQFF.

V usage is TRBV5-1 and J usage is TRBJ2-1; 7 bases fit TRBD2. Germline assignment: CDR1 SGHRS and CDR2 YFSETQ. CDR3 length: 15 residues. Trimming at V came to 3 bases and at J to 4 bases, leaving 7 bases not matched to a gene. The CDR3 DNA follows: TGCGCCAGCAGCTGGAGCGGGGAAGGTTACAATGAGCAGTTCTTC. This translates into CASSWSGEGYNEQFF.

This chain links TRBV5-1 with TRBJ1-1, with D possibly matching TRBD1 (5 bases). Trimming stripped 4 bases from V and 3 bases from J, with 19 bases between. This CDR3 region has 16 residues. In germline, CDR1 is SGHRS, CDR2 YFSETQ. The CDR3 loop reads CASSPGGAPPHTEAFF. DNA of the CDR3: TGCGCCAGCAGCCCGGGTGGGGCACCTCCCCACACTGAAGCTTTCTTT.

This clone was detected only once. The chain recombines TRBV5-4 with TRBJ2-5; TRBD1 might be the D (6 bases). Germline V gene sequence: CDR1 SGHNT, CDR2 YYREEE (reference sequence). This CDR3 region has 14 residues. V was trimmed by 1 base and J by 1 base, leaving 8 bases between them. The CDR3 coding sequence is TGTGCCAGCAGCTTGACAGGGCTCCAAGAGACCCAGTACTTC. Translated: CASSLTGLQETQYF.

J is TRBJ2-3 and V is TRBV7-2; TRBD1 is a possible D gene (5 bases). The CDR3 extends over 15 amino acids. Germline assignment: CDR1 SGHTA and CDR2 FQGNSA. The V end was cut by 0 bases, the J end by 6 bases, with 13 bases between. The CDR3 reads CASSLAIAGSDTQYF. CDR3 sequence (DNA): TGTGCCAGCAGCTTAGCGATCGCAGGGTCCGATACGCAGTATTTT.

The chain combines TRBV5-1 with TRBJ1-1, with unresolved D. From germline, CDR1 is SGHRS and CDR2 YFSETQ. V lost 0 bases to trimming and J lost 1 base, with 7 bases between them. CDR3 length: 14 amino acids. CDR3 amino acids: CASSLVSTNTEAFF. In DNA form, the CDR3 reads TGCGCCAGCAGCTTGGTCTCGACGAACACTGAAGCTTTCTTT. Based on the CDR3 plus reference TRBV5-1 and TRBJ1-1, the full variable domain is KAGVTQTPRYLIKTRGQQVTLSCSPISGHRSVSWYQQTPGQGLQFLFEYFSETQRNKGNFPGRFSGRQFSNSRSEMNVSTLELGDSALYLCASSLVSTNTEAFFGQGTRLTVV.

This clone was recorded a few times. The chain has TRBV5-4 and TRBJ2-1; 12 nucleotides match TRBD1. Germline V CDR1 and CDR2: SGHNT, YYREEE (reference sequence). The CDR3 extends over 15 amino acids. J was trimmed by 9 bases and V by 1 base; bases with no gene match: 5. The DNA of the CDR3 is TGTGCCAGCAGCTTGATGGGACAGGGGGCCGGTGAGCAGTTCTTC. Its protein product is CASSLMGQGAGEQFF.

The chain is built from TRBV28 and TRBJ2-1; D is uncertain. V lost 1 base and J lost 6, with 10 bases in between. This CDR3 is built from 14 residues. The germline V gene encodes CDR1 MDHEN and CDR2 SYDVKM. The CDR3 nucleotides are TGTGCCAGCAGTTTATTCGCTAGTTCCAATGAGCAGTTCTTC. It translates to CASSLFASSNEQFF.